Below are 14 T cell receptor beta chains sequenced from a single sample in a study of CXCR3-negative and CXCR3-positive naive CD8 T cells. General study findings and limits: The TRB CDR3s that CXCR3-positive naive cells carried were more hydrophobic than those of CXCR3-negative naive cells.

All TRB cDNA libraries came from 5' RACE performed with UMI labels. TCRdb re-called the 5' RACE reads and catalogs CDR3 proteins one per entry, DNA excluded. Its listing shows 100,000 to 150,000 distinct CDR3 sequences. The antigens these receptors bind are not known. Sequencing was done on a sample of naive CXCR3+ CD8+ T cells from blood. As to subset: CD45RO-CCR7+CD27+CD95- naive CD8+ T cells expressing CXCR3 (TNR3+). The receptor source for this set is a human donor in good health. Some clones in this sample may be carry-over from other donors' samples.

The V call is TRBV29-1, the J call TRBJ2-1. Germline lookup yields CDR1 SQVTM and CDR2 ANQGSEA. The CDR3 runs to 16 residues. The chain's CDR3 is CSVEAPDRSSYNEQFF.

The chain uses TRBV3-1 and TRBJ2-1; TCRdb picks TRBD1, but there is no DNA to check that call. The germline gives CDR1 LGHDT, CDR2 YNNKEL (reference sequence). This CDR3 contains 17 residues. The CDR3 loop is CASSQEGHRSSYNEQFF.

The V call is TRBV29-1, the J call TRBJ2-7; the TCRdb call, TRBD1, lacks DNA for checking. Germline V gene sequence: CDR1 SQVTM, CDR2 ANQGSEA. The CDR3 has 14 amino acids. This CDR3 reads CSVEDKDRGYEQYF.

V is TRBV29-1 and J is TRBJ2-3; no DNA is available, so the TRBD2 call from TCRdb remains unchecked. Germline CDR1 is SQVTM and CDR2 is ANQGSEA. The CDR3 spans 18 residues. CDR3: CSVLGDTSPRTSTDTQYF.

The chain has TRBV9 and TRBJ2-3; TCRdb's assignment of TRBD1 cannot be checked, as there is no DNA. From germline, CDR1 is SGDLS and CDR2 YYNGEE. The length of the CDR3 is 19 residues. This CDR3 is CASSVPRGGLVLHTDTQYF.

CDR3 loop: CASRISSVTGREQYF. This sequence joins TRBV19 and TRBJ2-7; the TRBD1 assignment by TCRdb is unverifiable without DNA. This CDR3 region has 15 residues. The germline V gene has CDR1 LNHDA and CDR2 SQIVND (reference sequence).

J is TRBJ2-5 and V is TRBV29-1; TCRdb outputs TRBD1, but without DNA this stays unchecked. The CDR3 is made up of 11 amino acids. Germline V gene data show CDR1 as SQVTM and CDR2 as ANQGSEA. CDR3 sequence: CSVGRAETQYF.

This chain uses TRBV10-1 with TRBJ2-1. Germline CDR1 WNHNN, CDR2 SYGVQD (reference sequence). The CDR3 covers 19 residues. CDR3 protein: CASSEFAADGGSLDSEQFF.

The rearrangement uses TRBV29-1 and TRBJ2-2; TCRdb's D gene call, TRBD2, goes unchecked for lack of DNA. The CDR3 sequence is 19 residues long. The germline V gene encodes CDR1 SQVTM and CDR2 ANQGSEA. CDR3 amino acids: CSVGGWGLAHNQNTGELFF.

The rearrangement links TRBV5-1 to TRBJ2-4; with no DNA, the TCRdb D assignment of TRBD2 cannot be verified. The CDR3 length is 15 residues. Germline V gene data show CDR1 as SGHRS and CDR2 as YFSETQ. This CDR3 reads CASSGGTKVENIQYF.

The V gene is TRBV7-9, the J gene TRBJ2-7. The CDR3 sequence is 14 residues long. Germline V lookup: CDR1 SEHNR, CDR2 FQNEAQ (reference sequence). The CDR3: CASSPLGRAYEQYF.

The chain links TRBV6-1 to TRBJ2-3; TCRdb outputs TRBD2, but without DNA this stays unchecked. The CDR3 consists of 16 residues. The germline V gene has CDR1 MNHNS and CDR2 SASEGT. The CDR3 protein is CASSEGTSGSEVTQYF.

The chain has TRBV7-9 and TRBJ2-7. The CDR3 runs to 13 residues. Germline CDR1 and CDR2: SEHNR and FQNEAQ (reference sequence). CDR3 loop: CASSPDPTPEIYF. Using reference TRBV7-9 and TRBJ2-7 for the parts outside the CDR3, the full variable domain is DTGVSQNPRHKITKRGQNVTFRCDPISEHNRLYWYRQTLGQGPEFLTYFQNEAQLEKSRLLSDRFSAERPKGSFSTLEIQRTEQGDSAMYLCASSPDPTPEIYFGPGTRLTVT.

This rearrangement joins TRBV19 to TRBJ1-5. The CDR3 covers 14 residues. Germline assignment: CDR1 LNHDA and CDR2 SQIVND (reference sequence). Here the CDR3 reads CASSRQEKNQPQHF.